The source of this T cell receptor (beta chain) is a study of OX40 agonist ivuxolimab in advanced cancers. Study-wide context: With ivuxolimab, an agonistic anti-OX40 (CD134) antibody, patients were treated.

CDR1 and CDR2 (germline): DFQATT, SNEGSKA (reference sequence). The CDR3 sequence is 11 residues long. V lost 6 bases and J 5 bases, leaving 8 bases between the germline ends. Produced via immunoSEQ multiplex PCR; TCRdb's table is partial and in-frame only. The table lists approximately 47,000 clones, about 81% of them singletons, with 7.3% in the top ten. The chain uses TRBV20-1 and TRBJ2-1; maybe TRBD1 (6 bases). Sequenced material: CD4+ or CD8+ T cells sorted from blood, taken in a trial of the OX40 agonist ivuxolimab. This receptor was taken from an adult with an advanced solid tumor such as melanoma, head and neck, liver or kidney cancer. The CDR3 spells CSARTDNEQFF. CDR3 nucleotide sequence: TGCAGTGCCCGGACAGACAATGAGCAGTTCTTC.